The rows below give T cell receptor beta chains drawn from one sample of a study of siplizumab effects on memory and regulatory T cells. Assay used: immunoSEQ multiplex PCR; TCRdb lists only in-frame clones, some missing. The table lists 94,000 or so clones, roughly 97% of them singletons. What was sequenced was naive CD4+ T cells sorted from blood. Every receptor here comes from a human donor in good health. Both conserved end residues are part of each CDR3. A D gene is named only where the DNA matches it firmly. Clone size is not always given. Where it is, it says once, few, many or a class for expanded clones.

D: NA
J: TRBJ1-5
size: NA
V: TRBV6-1
CDR3: CASSAVGGGNQPQHF
DNA: TGTGCCAGCAGTGCCGTTGGTGGCGGCAATCAGCCCCAGCATTTT

D: TRBD1
J: TRBJ2-7
size: NA
V: TRBV7-2
CDR3: CASSPVGTGSYEQYF
DNA: TGTGCCAGCAGCCCCGTTGGGACAGGGTCCTACGAGCAGTACTTC

D: TRBD2
J: TRBJ2-7
size: NA
V: TRBV5-1
CDR3: CASQTLAGASYEQYF
DNA: TGCGCCAGCCAAACGCTAGCGGGGGCCTCCTACGAGCAGTACTTC

D: TRBD2
J: TRBJ2-1
size: NA
V: TRBV28
CDR3: CASSFGGGAQFF
DNA: TGTGCCAGCAGTTTCGGCGGGGGGGCGCAGTTCTTC

D: NA
J: TRBJ1-4
size: NA
V: TRBV25-1
CDR3: CASSEGGRRNEKLFF
DNA: TGTGCCAGCAGTGAAGGTGGCAGACGAAATGAAAAACTGTTTTTT

D: NA
J: TRBJ2-6
size: NA
V: TRBV6-4
CDR3: CASSLGDGGSGANVLTF
DNA: TGTGCCAGCAGTCTTGGGGACGGAGGCTCTGGGGCCAACGTCCTGACTTTC

D: NA
J: TRBJ1-6
size: NA
V: TRBV18
CDR3: CASSPTEGGSPLHF
DNA: TGTGCCAGCTCACCAACGGAGGGAGGGTCACCCCTCCACTTT

D: NA
J: TRBJ1-6
size: NA
V: TRBV30
CDR3: CAWSVPNSPLHF
DNA: TGTGCCTGGAGTGTACCTAATTCACCCCTCCACTTT

D: TRBD1
J: TRBJ2-2
size: NA
V: TRBV7-9
CDR3: CASNLGPGQGNTGELFF
DNA: TGTGCCAGCAACCTAGGGCCGGGACAGGGGAACACCGGGGAGCTGTTTTTT

D: NA
J: TRBJ2-7
size: NA
V: TRBV20-1
CDR3: CSARTSYEQYF
DNA: TGCAGTGCTAGGACCTCCTACGAGCAGTACTTC

D: NA
J: TRBJ2-5
size: NA
V: TRBV5-1
CDR3: CASSYERQETQYF
DNA: TGCGCCAGCAGCTATGAGCGCCAAGAGACCCAGTACTTC

D: NA
J: TRBJ1-3
size: NA
V: TRBV6-6
CDR3: CASSDPASSGNTIYF
DNA: TGTGCCAGCAGTGACCCGGCGAGCTCTGGAAACACCATATATTTT

D: TRBD2
J: TRBJ2-1
size: NA
V: TRBV10-3
CDR3: CAGTSGGSDEQFF
DNA: TGTGCCGGGACTAGCGGGGGGTCGGATGAGCAGTTCTTC

D: NA
J: TRBJ2-1
size: NA
V: TRBV2
CDR3: CASRPGLVVDSNEQFF
DNA: TGTGCCAGCAGGCCGGGCCTAGTCGTAGACAGTAATGAGCAGTTCTTC

D: NA
J: TRBJ1-4
size: NA
V: TRBV19
CDR3: CASSLRSTGLTNEKLFF
DNA: TGTGCCAGTAGTCTCAGGAGTACAGGGCTAACTAATGAAAAACTGTTTTTT

D: TRBD1
J: TRBJ1-2
size: once
V: TRBV4-1
CDR3: CASSQAYRGLNYGYTF
DNA: TGCGCCAGCAGCCAAGCATACAGGGGCCTAAACTATGGCTACACCTTC

D: NA
J: TRBJ2-1
size: NA
V: TRBV5-5
CDR3: CASSLDAIHNEQFF
DNA: TGTGCCAGCAGCTTGGATGCGATCCACAATGAGCAGTTCTTC

D: TRBD2
J: TRBJ2-1
size: NA
V: TRBV18
CDR3: CASSPTSGGANEQFF
DNA: TGTGCCAGCTCACCTACTAGCGGGGGGGCGAATGAGCAGTTCTTC

D: TRBD1
J: TRBJ2-7
size: NA
V: TRBV6-5
CDR3: CASSPDPGQGFSQYF
DNA: TGTGCCAGCAGTCCTGACCCGGGACAGGGCTTCTCGCAGTACTTC

D: NA
J: TRBJ1-5
size: NA
V: TRBV5-5
CDR3: CASSSSATDSNQPQHF
DNA: TGTGCCAGCAGCTCCTCCGCGACAGATAGCAATCAGCCCCAGCATTTT

D: NA
J: TRBJ1-1
size: NA
V: TRBV7-9
CDR3: CASNREGGVLTTEAFF
DNA: TGTGCCAGCAACAGGGAGGGAGGTGTTTTGACGACTGAAGCTTTCTTT

D: NA
J: TRBJ2-3
size: NA
V: TRBV28
CDR3: CASSPYTGYTDTQYF
DNA: TGTGCCAGCAGTCCCTATACAGGGTACACAGATACGCAGTATTTT